The rows below give T cell receptor beta chains drawn from one sample of a study of identical twins. Each CDR3 protein is one row after TCRdb ran MiXCR on the 5' RACE reads. The sample yields roughly 1,500,000 distinct CDR3 sequences, 25% to 35% seen once. The specimen sequenced was cord blood. These receptors all stem from a newborn girl in good health. The CDR3 runs from the conserved cysteine through the conserved F or W. D genes are given only for firm matches. A clone size is listed for some rows: how often the clone was seen (once, few, many), or a class if it is expanded.

J gene | D gene | clone size | V gene | CDR3 protein | CDR3 DNA
TRBJ1-1 | - | few | TRBV7-6 | CASSQREAREAFF | TGTGCCAGCAGCCAGAGGGAAGCAAGGGAGGCTTTCTTT
TRBJ2-1 | - | - | TRBV4-3 | CASSQDYRGGYNEQFF | TGCGCCAGCAGCCAAGATTACAGGGGGGGCTACAATGAGCAGTTCTTC
TRBJ2-3 | TRBD2 | - | TRBV18 | CASSPLAGITTDTQYF | TGTGCCAGCTCACCGCTAGCGGGAATCACCACAGATACGCAGTATTTT
TRBJ2-1 | TRBD2 | - | TRBV4-2 | CASSHHLRLAGNEQFF | TGTGCCAGCAGCCATCATCTCAGGCTAGCGGGCAATGAGCAGTTCTTC
TRBJ2-3 | - | - | TRBV5-1 | CASSSSQGPPTDTQYF | TGCGCCAGCAGCTCCTCCCAGGGGCCCCCCACAGATACGCAGTATTTT
TRBJ1-2 | - | few | TRBV7-9 | CASSLTRVGYTF | TGTGCCAGCAGCTTAACGCGGGTTGGCTACACCTTC
TRBJ1-2 | TRBD1 | - | TRBV5-1 | CASSSPGQGGDGYTF | TGCGCCAGCAGCTCCCCGGGACAGGGGGGCGATGGCTACACCTTC
TRBJ1-1 | - | many | TRBV25-1 | CASSGNTEAFF | TGTGCCAGCAGCGGGAACACTGAAGCTTTCTTT
TRBJ1-2 | TRBD1 | few | TRBV18 | CASSPQLSGTGADGYTF | TGTGCCAGCTCACCACAACTTTCCGGGACAGGGGCGGATGGCTACACCTTC
TRBJ1-6 | - | - | TRBV20-1 | CSASPESSYNSPLHF | TGCAGTGCTAGTCCTGAGAGCTCCTATAATTCACCCCTCCACTTT
TRBJ2-7 | - | few | TRBV7-2 | CASSHDFYEQYF | TGTGCCAGCAGCCACGACTTCTACGAGCAGTACTTC
TRBJ2-1 | TRBD2 | few | TRBV20-1 | CSARAGTSGRRVQFF | TGCAGTGCTAGAGCCGGGACTAGCGGGAGAAGAGTGCAGTTCTTC
TRBJ2-5 | - | few | TRBV20-1 | CSAGLGEQYF | TGCAGTGCTGGACTCGGTGAGCAGTACTTC
TRBJ2-3 | - | once | TRBV25-1 | CAGRFPGRDTQYF | TGTGCCGGCAGATTCCCGGGGAGGGATACGCAGTATTTT
TRBJ2-3 | - | - | TRBV2 | CAIKQIPRRYF | TGTGCCATAAAACAGATCCCGCGACGGTATTTT
TRBJ2-5 | - | - | TRBV7-8 | CASSLAPGAQYF | TGTGCCAGCAGCTTAGCTCCTGGGGCCCAGTACTTC
TRBJ2-5 | - | few | TRBV6-1 | CASRGTLRETQYF | TGTGCCAGCCGTGGGACTTTAAGAGAGACCCAGTACTTC
TRBJ1-1 | - | - | TRBV12-3/TRBV12-4 | CACSLRRSTGEAFF | TGTGCCTGCAGTTTAAGACGGTCAACAGGGGAAGCTTTCTTT
TRBJ1-2 | - | many | TRBV28 | CASADRSYGYTF | TGTGCCAGCGCGGACCGCTCCTATGGCTACACCTTC
TRBJ1-1 | TRBD1 | - | TRBV9 | CASSVGGTGGLSTEAFF | TGTGCCAGCAGCGTAGGAGGGACAGGGGGCTTGAGCACTGAAGCTTTCTTT
TRBJ2-7 | - | - | TRBV20-1 | CSARAPTKASGEQYF | TGCAGTGCTAGAGCCCCCACTAAGGCCTCTGGCGAGCAGTACTTC
TRBJ2-5 | TRBD2 | - | TRBV7-2 | CASSFRTSNEQYF | TGTGCCAGCAGCTTTAGGACTAGCAATGAGCAGTACTTC
TRBJ1-5 | TRBD1 | - | TRBV12-3/TRBV12-4 | CASSLARQGVQPQHF | TGTGCCAGCAGTTTAGCCAGACAGGGGGTCCAGCCCCAGCATTTT
TRBJ2-3 | - | - | TRBV28 | CASSLFLSGTDTQYF | TGTGCCAGCAGTTTATTCCTTTCGGGTACAGATACGCAGTATTTT
TRBJ2-7 | - | - | TRBV12-3/TRBV12-4 | CASSLTGQPLIGEQYF | TGTGCCAGCAGTTTAACTGGACAGCCGTTGATCGGCGAGCAGTACTTC
TRBJ2-5 | - | few | TRBV27 | CASSLWSKETQYF | TGTGCCAGCAGTTTATGGTCAAAGGAGACCCAGTACTTC
TRBJ2-1 | - | - | TRBV20-1 | CSAYRNPGITTNEQFF | TGCAGTGCCTACCGAAATCCGGGCATAACCACCAATGAGCAGTTCTTC
TRBJ2-5 | - | - | TRBV30 | CAWIKDGPQETQYF | TGTGCCTGGATAAAGGACGGTCCCCAAGAGACCCAGTACTTC
TRBJ1-2 | - | few | TRBV2 | CASSGGSPYGYTF | TGTGCCAGCAGTGGGGGCAGTCCCTATGGCTACACCTTC